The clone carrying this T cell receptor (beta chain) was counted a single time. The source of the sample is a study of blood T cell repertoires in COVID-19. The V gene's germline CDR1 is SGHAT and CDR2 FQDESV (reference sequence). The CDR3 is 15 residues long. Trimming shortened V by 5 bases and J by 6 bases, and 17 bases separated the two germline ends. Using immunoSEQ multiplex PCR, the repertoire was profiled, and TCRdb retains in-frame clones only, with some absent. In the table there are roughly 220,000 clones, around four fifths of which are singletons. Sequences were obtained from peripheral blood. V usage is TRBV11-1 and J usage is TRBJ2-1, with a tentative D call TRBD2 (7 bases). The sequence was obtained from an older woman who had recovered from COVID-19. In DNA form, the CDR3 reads TGTGCCAGCAGCCCGCTGCGGGGGCGATTCAATGAGCAGTTCTTC. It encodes CASSPLRGRFNEQFF.